The T cell receptor (beta chain) described here comes from a study of blood T cell repertoires in COVID-19. Background on the study: Samples came from the United States, Italy and Spain, spanning acute and convalescent COVID-19.

Germline lookup yields CDR1 MNHNY and CDR2 SVGAGI (reference sequence). The V end was cut by 2 bases, the J end by 6 bases, with 8 bases between. CDR3 length equals 14 residues. Assay used: immunoSEQ multiplex PCR; TCRdb lists only in-frame clones, some missing. This sample has roughly 68,000 clones; 70% to 90% occur once, and the top ten carry over 6.5%. The sample holds a few counts of this clone. J is TRBJ1-6 and V is TRBV6-6; D gene unclear. This receptor was obtained from a woman at least 80 years old with active COVID-19. Material for sequencing was peripheral blood. The DNA of the CDR3 is TGTGCCAGCAGTTACCGACGGGGTAATTCACCCCTCCACTTT. Its protein product is CASSYRRGNSPLHF.